This is a list of T cell receptor beta chains from one sample in a study of cytomegalovirus exposure and HLA in healthy donors. Sequencing was performed with immunoSEQ multiplex PCR; in TCRdb, only in-frame clones are kept and a portion is missing. This sample carries around 72,000 clones, approximately 70% of them seen once, and the ten largest clones take less than 25%. Sequencing used PBMCs. The receptors here all came from a man aged 35 to 55 in good health and CMV-seropositive. Each CDR3 is given with its conserved first and last residue. The D gene is left open where the match is weak. Clone sizes are given selectively: once, few, many, or a class where the clone is expanded.

clone size	D gene	V gene	J gene	CDR3 DNA	CDR3 protein
-	-	TRBV30	TRBJ2-1	TGTGCCTGGCAACCAGGGGTCGGAAAGCAGTTCTTC	CAWQPGVGKQFF
-	TRBD2	TRBV9	TRBJ2-1	TGTGCCAGCAGCGTAGATATAGCGGGGGGGATAAAATCAAATGAGCAGTTCTTC	CASSVDIAGGIKSNEQFF
few	TRBD1	TRBV4-3	TRBJ2-7	TGCGCCAGCAGCCAAGGGGACAGCTCCTACGAGCAGTACTTC	CASSQGDSSYEQYF
-	TRBD2	TRBV7-9	TRBJ2-1	TGTGCCAGCGTTAGCGGGGCCCTCTCCTACAATGAGCAGTTCTTC	CASVSGALSYNEQFF
-	TRBD2	TRBV9	TRBJ2-1	TGTGCCAGCAGCGTAGCGGGACTAGCGGGGGCCACCTCCTACAATGAGCAGTTCTTC	CASSVAGLAGATSYNEQFF
-	-	TRBV9	TRBJ1-5	TGTGCCAGCAGCGTGGACAGTGATAGCAATCAGCCCCAGCATTTT	CASSVDSDSNQPQHF
-	-	TRBV25-1	TRBJ2-3	TGTGCCAGCAGTGAACAGGGAAGGAATTCAGATACGCAGTATTTT	CASSEQGRNSDTQYF
-	-	TRBV2	TRBJ2-2	TGTGCCAGCACCCAGGAGAACACCGGGGAGCTGTTTTTT	CASTQENTGELFF
-	-	TRBV30	TRBJ1-6	TGTGCCTGGATGAAAGCAGGGGAAAGGAATTCACCCCTCCACTTT	CAWMKAGERNSPLHF
few	TRBD1	TRBV19	TRBJ1-2	TGTGCCAGTAGCATCCTTAGCGGGACAGGGGATCGGTATGGCTACACCTTC	CASSILSGTGDRYGYTF
once	-	TRBV7-8	TRBJ2-7	TGTGCCAGCAGCTTAGCGGGAGGAGACATTACCTACGAGCAGTACTTC	CASSLAGGDITYEQYF
-	-	TRBV27	TRBJ1-6	TGTGCCAGCAGTTACGCAGGGAACAATTCACCCCTCCACTTT	CASSYAGNNSPLHF
-	TRBD1	TRBV6-1	TRBJ1-5	TGTGCCAGCAGCAACCTCAGGGGGCTAAGACAGCCCCAGCATTTT	CASSNLRGLRQPQHF
-	-	TRBV2	TRBJ1-2	TGTGCCAGCAGTGAAGGTCCTGCTGCGGGCTACACCTTC	CASSEGPAAGYTF
-	TRBD2	TRBV9	TRBJ2-1	TGTGCCAGCAGTGTAGCGGGGGAGGATGAGCAGTTCTTC	CASSVAGEDEQFF
-	-	TRBV11-2	TRBJ2-1	TGTGCCAGCAGCAGGGGGGACAGCTACAATGAGCAGTTCTTC	CASSRGDSYNEQFF
-	-	TRBV7-9	TRBJ2-6	TGTGCCAGCAGCCTGCGGGTCCCTGGGGCCAACGTCCTGACTTTC	CASSLRVPGANVLTF
few	-	TRBV27	TRBJ1-3	TGTGCCAGCAGTTTAACTGCAGGGCCTGGAAACACCATATATTTT	CASSLTAGPGNTIYF
-	-	TRBV7-9	TRBJ2-5	TGTGCCAGCCAGGCGACGAAGACCCAGTACTTC	CASQATKTQYF
-	TRBD2	TRBV4-1	TRBJ2-7	TGCGCCAGCAGCCCCGCCGGGGGGACCTACGAGCAGTACTTC	CASSPAGGTYEQYF
few	-	TRBV7-9	TRBJ1-2	TGTGCCAGCAGCCCCATCCAGGGAAACGACTATGGCTACACCTTC	CASSPIQGNDYGYTF
-	TRBD2	TRBV9	TRBJ2-2	TGTGCCAGCAGCGGACTGACTAGCGGGGATTCAACCGGGGAGCTGTTTTTT	CASSGLTSGDSTGELFF
-	TRBD1	TRBV9	TRBJ2-4	TGTGCCAGCAGCGACAGGGACAGCACGAATCTAGCCAAAAACATTCAGTACTTC	CASSDRDSTNLAKNIQYF
few	TRBD2	TRBV4-1	TRBJ2-5	TGCGCCAGCAGCCACGGAAGCGGGATTGTTTACTTC	CASSHGSGIVYF
-	-	TRBV4-2	TRBJ2-7	TGTGCCAGCAGCCAATACGCCGACAGGCTACTTTACGAGCAGTACTTC	CASSQYADRLLYEQYF
-	TRBD1	TRBV19	TRBJ2-6	TGTGCCAGTACCCCCTCCTCGGGACAGGGGTCTGGGGCCAACGTCCTGACTTTC	CASTPSSGQGSGANVLTF
-	-	TRBV30	TRBJ2-4	TGTGCCTGGAGGGGCAAACTAGCCAAAAACAGTCAGTACTTC	CAWRGKLAKNSQYF
few	TRBD1	TRBV4-1	TRBJ1-5	TGCGCCAGCAGACCCACCACAGGGGGCTCGAATCAGCCCCAGCATTTT	CASRPTTGGSNQPQHF
-	-	TRBV4-1	TRBJ1-1	TGCGCCAGCAGCCCGGACGGGGAGAGGAACACTGAAGCTTTCTTT	CASSPDGERNTEAFF
-	-	TRBV9	TRBJ2-7	TGTGCCAGCAGCGCCACAATGACAGAACCTCCCTACGAGCAGTACTTC	CASSATMTEPPYEQYF
-	-	TRBV5-5	TRBJ1-5	TGTGCCAGCAGGGAGGGCAATCAGCCCCAGCATTTT	CASREGNQPQHF
-	TRBD2	TRBV11-1	TRBJ2-3	TGTGCCAGCAGCGGGATAGGGGCGGGGGTTAGCACAGATACGCAGTATTTT	CASSGIGAGVSTDTQYF
-	-	TRBV4-2	TRBJ1-6	TGTGCCAGCAGCCAACAAGCTAGCTATAATTCACCCCTCCACTTT	CASSQQASYNSPLHF
-	TRBD2	TRBV9	TRBJ2-1	TGTGCCAGCAGCGGCTGGACTAGCGGGGGCTACAATGAGCAGTTCTTC	CASSGWTSGGYNEQFF
-	TRBD2	TRBV7-8	TRBJ2-5	TGTGCCAGCAGCTTCCGACTAGCGGGGGGACAAGAGACCCAGTACTTC	CASSFRLAGGQETQYF
-	-	TRBV28	TRBJ2-7	TGTGCCAGCAGTTTACTAGCAAGGGAGCAGTACTTC	CASSLLAREQYF
-	-	TRBV6-5	TRBJ2-5	TGTGCCAGCAGGACGGGAGAGACCCAGTACTTC	CASRTGETQYF
-	TRBD1	TRBV19	TRBJ1-3	TGTGCCAGTAGAGACCCGACAGGGTCCGGAAACACCATATATTTT	CASRDPTGSGNTIYF
few	TRBD1	TRBV5-1	TRBJ2-7	TGCGCCAGCAGGGGGGGACTCGGGGCTGTGACAGGGGGTGACGAGCAGTACTTC	CASRGGLGAVTGGDEQYF
-	TRBD1	TRBV29-1	TRBJ1-1	TGCAGCGTTGCATATCGGACAGGGCTCACTGAAGCTTTCTTT	CSVAYRTGLTEAFF
-	-	TRBV5-4	TRBJ2-3	TGTGCCAGCAGCTTGGGGCAGGGGCCCACAGATACGCAGTATTTT	CASSLGQGPTDTQYF
few	-	TRBV2	TRBJ2-6	TGTGCCAGCAGTACGGGGACTGGGGCCAACGTCCTGACTTTC	CASSTGTGANVLTF
once	-	TRBV28	TRBJ1-1	TGTGCCAGCAGTTCCCATAGCGGACGTGTAGAAGCTTTCTTT	CASSSHSGRVEAFF
-	-	TRBV19	TRBJ2-2	TGTGCCAGTAGTATCTCCCCAGGACTTAACACCGGGGAGCTGTTTTTT	CASSISPGLNTGELFF
-	-	TRBV2	TRBJ1-6	TGTGCCAGCAGACAGGGTAATTCACCCCTCCACTTT	CASRQGNSPLHF
-	-	TRBV6-1	TRBJ1-2	TGTGCCAGCAGTCGACAGACCCTAATCTATGGCTACACCTTC	CASSRQTLIYGYTF
-	TRBD1	TRBV18	TRBJ1-1	TGTGCCAGCTCACCTCGGGGACAGCCAAACACTGAAGCTTTCTTT	CASSPRGQPNTEAFF